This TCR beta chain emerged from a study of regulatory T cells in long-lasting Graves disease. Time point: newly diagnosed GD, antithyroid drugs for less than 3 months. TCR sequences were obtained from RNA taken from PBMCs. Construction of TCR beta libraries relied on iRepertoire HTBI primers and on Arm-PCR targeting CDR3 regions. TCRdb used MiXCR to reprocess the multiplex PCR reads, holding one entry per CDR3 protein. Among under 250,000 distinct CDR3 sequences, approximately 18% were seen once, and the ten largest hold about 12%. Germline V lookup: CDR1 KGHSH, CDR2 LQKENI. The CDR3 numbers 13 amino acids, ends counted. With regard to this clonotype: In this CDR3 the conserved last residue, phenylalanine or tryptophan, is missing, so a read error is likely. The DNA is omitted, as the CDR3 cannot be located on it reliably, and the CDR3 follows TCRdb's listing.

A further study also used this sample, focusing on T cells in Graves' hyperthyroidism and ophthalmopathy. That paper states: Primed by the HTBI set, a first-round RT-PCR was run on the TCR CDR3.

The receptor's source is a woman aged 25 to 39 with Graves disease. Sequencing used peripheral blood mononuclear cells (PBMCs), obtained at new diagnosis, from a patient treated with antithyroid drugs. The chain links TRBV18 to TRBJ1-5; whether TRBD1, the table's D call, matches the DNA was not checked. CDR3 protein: CASSPSGTQPLHV.